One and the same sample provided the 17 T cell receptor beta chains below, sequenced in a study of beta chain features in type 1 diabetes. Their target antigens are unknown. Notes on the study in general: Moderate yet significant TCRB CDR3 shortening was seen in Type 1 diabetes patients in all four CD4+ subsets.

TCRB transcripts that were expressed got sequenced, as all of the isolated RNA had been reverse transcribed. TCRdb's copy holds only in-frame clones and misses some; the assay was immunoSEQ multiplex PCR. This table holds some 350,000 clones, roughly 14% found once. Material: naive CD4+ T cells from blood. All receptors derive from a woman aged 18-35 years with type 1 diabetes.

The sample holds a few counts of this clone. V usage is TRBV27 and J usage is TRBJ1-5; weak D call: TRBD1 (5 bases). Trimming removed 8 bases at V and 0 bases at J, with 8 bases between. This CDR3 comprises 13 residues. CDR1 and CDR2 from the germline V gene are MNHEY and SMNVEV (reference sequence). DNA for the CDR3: TGTGCCAGCGAAGGGGATAGCAATCAGCCCCAGCATTTT. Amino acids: CASEGDSNQPQHF.

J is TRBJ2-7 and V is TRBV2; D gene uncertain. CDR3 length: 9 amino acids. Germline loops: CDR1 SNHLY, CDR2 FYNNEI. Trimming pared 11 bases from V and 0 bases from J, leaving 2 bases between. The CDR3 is CADSYEQYV. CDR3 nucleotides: TGTGCCGACTCCTACGAGCAGTACGTC.

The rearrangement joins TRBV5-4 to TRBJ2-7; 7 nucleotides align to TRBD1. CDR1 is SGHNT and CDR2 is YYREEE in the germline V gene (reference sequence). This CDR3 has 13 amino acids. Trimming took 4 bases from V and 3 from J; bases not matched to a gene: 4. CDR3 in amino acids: CASSAGTVYEQYF. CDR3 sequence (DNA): TGTGCCAGCAGCGCCGGGACAGTCTACGAGCAGTACTTC.

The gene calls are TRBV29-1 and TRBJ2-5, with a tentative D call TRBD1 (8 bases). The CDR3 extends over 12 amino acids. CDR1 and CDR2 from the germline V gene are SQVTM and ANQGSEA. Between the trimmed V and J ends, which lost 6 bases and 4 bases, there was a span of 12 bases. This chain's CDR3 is CSVSGTGETQYF. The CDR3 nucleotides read TGCAGCGTCAGCGGGACAGGAGAGACCCAGTACTTC.

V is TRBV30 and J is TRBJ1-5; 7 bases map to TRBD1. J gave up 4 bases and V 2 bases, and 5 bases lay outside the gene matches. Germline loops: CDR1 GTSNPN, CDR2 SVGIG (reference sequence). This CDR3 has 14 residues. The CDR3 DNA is TGTGCCTGGAGTACGGGCAGGGGGAATCAGCCCCAGCATTTT. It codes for CAWSTGRGNQPQHF.

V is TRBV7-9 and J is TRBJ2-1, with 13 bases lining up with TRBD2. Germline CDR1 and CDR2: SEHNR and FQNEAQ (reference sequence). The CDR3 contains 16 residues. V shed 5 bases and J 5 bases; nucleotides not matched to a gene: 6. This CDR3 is CASSLAGLAGHNEQFF. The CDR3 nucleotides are TGTGCCAGCAGCCTCGCGGGACTAGCGGGGCACAATGAGCAGTTCTTC.

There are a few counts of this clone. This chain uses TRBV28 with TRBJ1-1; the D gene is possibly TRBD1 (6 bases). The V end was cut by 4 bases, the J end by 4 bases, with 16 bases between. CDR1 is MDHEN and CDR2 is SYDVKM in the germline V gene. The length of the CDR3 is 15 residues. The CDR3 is CASSSPGGVGTEAFF. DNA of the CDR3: TGTGCCAGCAGTTCCCCGGGGGGCGTGGGCACTGAAGCTTTCTTT.

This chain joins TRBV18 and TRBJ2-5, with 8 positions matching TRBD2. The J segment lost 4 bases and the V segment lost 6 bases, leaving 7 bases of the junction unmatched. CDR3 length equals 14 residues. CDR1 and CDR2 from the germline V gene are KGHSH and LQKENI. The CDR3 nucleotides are TGTGCCAGCTCCCTGGAGCTAGCGGGAGAGACCCAGTACTTC. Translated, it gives CASSLELAGETQYF.

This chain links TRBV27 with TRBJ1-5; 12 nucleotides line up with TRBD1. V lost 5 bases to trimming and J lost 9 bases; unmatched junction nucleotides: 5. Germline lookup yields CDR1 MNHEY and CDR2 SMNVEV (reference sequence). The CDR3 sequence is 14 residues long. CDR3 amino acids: CASSTGTGGLPQHF. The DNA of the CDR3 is TGTGCCAGCAGTACCGGGACAGGGGGCTTGCCCCAGCATTTT.

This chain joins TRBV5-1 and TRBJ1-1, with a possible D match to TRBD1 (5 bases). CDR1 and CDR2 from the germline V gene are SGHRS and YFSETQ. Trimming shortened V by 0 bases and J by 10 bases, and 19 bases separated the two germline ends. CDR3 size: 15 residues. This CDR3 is CASSLEDRRVVGAFF. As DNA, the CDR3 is TGCGCCAGCAGCTTGGAAGACAGAAGAGTAGTCGGAGCTTTCTTT. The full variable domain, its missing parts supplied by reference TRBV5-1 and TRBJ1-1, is KAGVTQTPRYLIKTRGQQVTLSCSPISGHRSVSWYQQTPGQGLQFLFEYFSETQRNKGNFPGRFSGRQFSNSRSEMNVSTLELGDSALYLCASSLEDRRVVGAFFGQGTRLTVV.

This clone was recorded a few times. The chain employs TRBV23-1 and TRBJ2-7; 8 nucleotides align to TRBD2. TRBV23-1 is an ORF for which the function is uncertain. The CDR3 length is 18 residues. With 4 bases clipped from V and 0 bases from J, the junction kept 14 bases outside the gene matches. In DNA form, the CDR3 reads TGCGCCAGCAGTCGTATAACTAGCGGATTTTTTAGCTCCTACGAGCAGTACTTC. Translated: CASSRITSGFFSSYEQYF.

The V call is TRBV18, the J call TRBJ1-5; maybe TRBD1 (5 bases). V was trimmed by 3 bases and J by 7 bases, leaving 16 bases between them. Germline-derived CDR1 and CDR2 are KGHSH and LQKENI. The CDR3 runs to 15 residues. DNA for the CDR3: TGTGCCAGCTCACCTTCGGAGGGTGCAGGGCAGCCCCAGCATTTT. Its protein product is CASSPSEGAGQPQHF. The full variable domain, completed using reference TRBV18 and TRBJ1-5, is NAGVMQNPRHLVRRRGQEARLRCSPMKGHSHVYWYRQLPEEGLKFMVYLQKENIIDESGMPKERFSAEFPKEGPSILRIQQVVRGDSAAYFCASSPSEGAGQPQHFGDGTRLSIL.

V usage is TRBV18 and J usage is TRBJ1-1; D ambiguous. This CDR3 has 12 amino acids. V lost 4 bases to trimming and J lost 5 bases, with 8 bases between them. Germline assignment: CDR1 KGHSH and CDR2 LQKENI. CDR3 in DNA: TGTGCCAGCTCACTCTTCCAGACTGAAGCTTTCTTT. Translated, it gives CASSLFQTEAFF.

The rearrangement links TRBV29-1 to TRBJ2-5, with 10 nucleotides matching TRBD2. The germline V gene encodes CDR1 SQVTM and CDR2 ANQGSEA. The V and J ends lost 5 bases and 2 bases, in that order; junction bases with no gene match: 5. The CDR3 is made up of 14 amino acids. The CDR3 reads CSVSGRAGQETQYF. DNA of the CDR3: TGCAGCGTTAGCGGGAGGGCCGGACAAGAGACCCAGTACTTC.

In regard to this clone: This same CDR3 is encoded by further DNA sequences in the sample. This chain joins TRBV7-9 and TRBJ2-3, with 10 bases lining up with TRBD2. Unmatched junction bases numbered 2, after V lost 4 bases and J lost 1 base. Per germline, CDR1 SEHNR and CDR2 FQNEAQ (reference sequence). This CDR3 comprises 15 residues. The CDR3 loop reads CASSYLAGGTDTQYF. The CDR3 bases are TGTGCCAGCAGCTATCTAGCGGGGGGCACAGATACGCAGTATTTT.

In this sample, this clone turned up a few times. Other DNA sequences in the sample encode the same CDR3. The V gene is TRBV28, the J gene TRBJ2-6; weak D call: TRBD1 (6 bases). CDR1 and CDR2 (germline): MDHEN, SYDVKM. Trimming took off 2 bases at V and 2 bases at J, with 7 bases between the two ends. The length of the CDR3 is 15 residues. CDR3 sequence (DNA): TGTGCCAGCAGTTTAGGGGGCGCTGGGGCCAACGTCCTGACTTTC. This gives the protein CASSLGGAGANVLTF.

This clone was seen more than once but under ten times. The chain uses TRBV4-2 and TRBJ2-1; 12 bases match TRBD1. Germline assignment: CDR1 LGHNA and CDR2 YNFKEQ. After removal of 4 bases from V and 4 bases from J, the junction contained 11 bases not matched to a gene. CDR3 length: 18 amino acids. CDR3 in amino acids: CASSPRDRGRIGYNEQFF. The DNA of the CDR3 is TGTGCCAGCAGCCCCCGGGACAGGGGGCGAATTGGGTACAATGAGCAGTTCTTC.